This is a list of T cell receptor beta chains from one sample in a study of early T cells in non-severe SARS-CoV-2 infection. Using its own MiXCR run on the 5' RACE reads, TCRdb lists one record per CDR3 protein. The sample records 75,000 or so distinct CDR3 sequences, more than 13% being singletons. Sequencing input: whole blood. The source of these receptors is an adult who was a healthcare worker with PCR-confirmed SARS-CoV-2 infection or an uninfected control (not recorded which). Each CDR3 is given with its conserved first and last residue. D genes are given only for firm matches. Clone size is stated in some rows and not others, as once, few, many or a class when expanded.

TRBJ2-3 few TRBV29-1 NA CSVGDLRRTDTQYF TGCAGCGTAGGGGACTTACGCCGCACAGATACGCAGTATTTT
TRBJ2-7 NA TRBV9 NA CASSRIGDSYEQYF TGTGCCAGCAGTCGGATAGGGGATTCCTACGAGCAGTACTTC
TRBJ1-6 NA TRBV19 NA CASNSGVYNSPLHF TGTGCCAGTAACTCAGGAGTTTATAATTCACCCCTCCACTTT
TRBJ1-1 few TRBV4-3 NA CASSQVGLAGVGTEAFF TGCGCCAGCAGCCAAGTGGGGTTGGCAGGGGTAGGGACTGAAGCTTTCTTT
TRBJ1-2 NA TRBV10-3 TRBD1 CATNPRQGEGYTF TGTGCCACAAACCCCCGACAGGGAGAGGGCTACACCTTC
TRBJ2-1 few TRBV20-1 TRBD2 CSARKLAGSHNEQFF TGCAGTGCCCGGAAACTAGCGGGGAGTCACAATGAGCAGTTCTTC
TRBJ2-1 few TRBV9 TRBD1 CASSVGARTGAGEQFF TGTGCCAGCAGCGTAGGAGCCCGTACAGGGGCAGGGGAGCAGTTCTTC
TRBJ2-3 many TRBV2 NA CASSIVRAAKDTQYF TGTGCCAGCAGTATCGTACGGGCCGCTAAAGATACGCAGTATTTT
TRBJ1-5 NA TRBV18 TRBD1 CASSQRDRVRGQPQHF TGTGCCAGCTCACAAAGGGACAGGGTGCGCGGGCAGCCCCAGCATTTT
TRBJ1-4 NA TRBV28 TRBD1 CASSGSGTGNEKLFF TGTGCCAGCAGTGGATCCGGGACAGGGAATGAAAAACTGTTTTTT
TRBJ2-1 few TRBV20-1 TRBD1 CSARIPLGRDRGHTYNEQFF TGCAGTGCTAGAATCCCTCTGGGAAGGGACAGGGGTCACACCTACAATGAGCAGTTCTTC
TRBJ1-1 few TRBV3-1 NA CASSHVSRNTEAFF TGTGCCAGCAGCCACGTATCCCGGAACACTGAAGCTTTCTTT
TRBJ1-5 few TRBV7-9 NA CASSFDSNQPQHF TGTGCCAGCAGTTTTGATAGCAATCAGCCCCAGCATTTT
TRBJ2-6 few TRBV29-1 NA CSVAPSGANVLTF TGCAGCGTTGCCCCCTCTGGGGCCAACGTCCTGACTTTC
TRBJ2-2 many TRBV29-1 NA CSVGHATGELFF TGCAGCGTCGGACATGCCACCGGGGAGCTGTTTTTT
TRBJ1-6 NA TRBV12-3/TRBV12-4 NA CASSFTGADNSPLHF TGTGCCAGCAGTTTCACGGGGGCGGATAATTCACCCCTCCACTTT
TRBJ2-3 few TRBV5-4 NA CASSLIAFTDTQYF TGTGCCAGCAGCTTGATTGCGTTCACAGATACGCAGTATTTT
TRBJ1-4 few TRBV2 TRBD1 CASTRDRGNEKLFF TGTGCCAGCACTAGGGACAGGGGGAATGAAAAACTGTTTTTT
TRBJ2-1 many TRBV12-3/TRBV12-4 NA CASSLGGWAEDEQFF TGTGCCAGCAGTTTAGGAGGTTGGGCGGAGGATGAGCAGTTCTTC
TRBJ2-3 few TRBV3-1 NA CASGGGWTDTQYF TGTGCCAGCGGAGGGGGATGGACAGATACGCAGTATTTT
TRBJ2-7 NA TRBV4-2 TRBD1 CASSREEGQTYEQYF TGTGCCAGCAGCCGAGAAGAGGGACAGACCTACGAGCAGTACTTC
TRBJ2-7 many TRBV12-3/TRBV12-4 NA CASSPQGYEQYF TGTGCCAGCAGTCCCCAGGGTTACGAGCAGTACTTC
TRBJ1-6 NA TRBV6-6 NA CASRLDRYDSPLHF TGTGCCAGCAGGCTGGACCGATACGATTCACCCCTCCACTTT
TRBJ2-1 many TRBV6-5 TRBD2 CASSYGTSGGANEQFF TGTGCCAGCAGTTATGGGACTAGCGGGGGGGCTAATGAGCAGTTCTTC
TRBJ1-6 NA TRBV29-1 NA CSARDQGNNSPLHF TGCAGCGCCCGGGATCAGGGAAATAATTCACCCCTCCACTTT
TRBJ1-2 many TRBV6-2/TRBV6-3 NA CASQRAVQEKGYGYTF TGTGCCAGCCAACGGGCGGTCCAGGAAAAAGGCTATGGCTACACCTTC
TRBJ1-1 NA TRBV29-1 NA CSVVRKMNTEAFF TGCAGCGTTGTAAGGAAAATGAACACTGAAGCTTTCTTT
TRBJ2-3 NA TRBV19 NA CASSHDTQYF TGTGCCAGTAGTCACGATACGCAGTATTTT
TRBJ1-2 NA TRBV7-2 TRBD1 CASSGRDRLPNTF TGTGCCAGCAGCGGGCGGGACAGACTCCCGAACACCTTC
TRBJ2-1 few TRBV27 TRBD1 CASSPWTGEGEQFF TGTGCCAGCAGTCCCTGGACAGGGGAGGGTGAGCAGTTCTTC
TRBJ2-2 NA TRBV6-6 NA CASSSGTPNTGELFF TGTGCCAGCAGTTCCGGGACCCCGAACACCGGGGAGCTGTTTTTT
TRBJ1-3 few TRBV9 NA CASSPSLRGAPSGNTIYF TGTGCCAGCAGTCCATCCCTACGTGGGGCTCCCTCTGGAAACACCATATATTTT
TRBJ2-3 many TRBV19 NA CASKPSKSHTQYF TGTGCCAGTAAACCTTCGAAGTCTCATACGCAGTATTTT
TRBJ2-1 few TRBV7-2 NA CASSLGASRNEQFF TGTGCCAGCAGCTTAGGTGCGTCACGCAATGAGCAGTTCTTC
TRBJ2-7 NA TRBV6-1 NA CASTALPLGYEQYF TGTGCCAGCACCGCGTTACCCCTCGGCTACGAGCAGTACTTC
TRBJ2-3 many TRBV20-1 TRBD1 CSASLGDRGNTDTQYF TGCAGTGCCTCGTTGGGCGACAGGGGGAACACAGATACGCAGTATTTT
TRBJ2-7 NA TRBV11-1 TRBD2 CASGRGDTGNEQYF TGTGCCAGCGGGCGGGGGGACACCGGAAACGAGCAGTACTTC
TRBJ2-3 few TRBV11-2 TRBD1 CASSLGGTGEADTQYF TGTGCCAGCAGCTTAGGAGGGACAGGGGAGGCGGATACGCAGTATTTT
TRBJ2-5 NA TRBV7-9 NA CASSLQEYQETQYF TGTGCCAGCAGCTTACAAGAGTACCAAGAGACCCAGTACTTC
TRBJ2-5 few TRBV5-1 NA CASSRELQETQYF TGCGCCAGCAGCCGGGAACTTCAAGAGACCCAGTACTTC